These T cell receptor beta chains were read from a single sample in a study of CD8 T cells in ankylosing spondylitis. Via MiXCR, TCRdb re-called the 5' RACE reads, giving one row per CDR3 protein. The sample has some 450,000 distinct CDR3 sequences, over 15% seen once. The sequencing sample was made of blood, either unsorted or a sorted T cell fraction (not recorded which). Every receptor here comes from a male donor with ankylosing spondylitis. CDR3s include the opening cysteine and the closing phenylalanine or tryptophan. The D gene is left open where the match is weak. Expanded clones get a size class; other rows say once, few or many, or leave the size out.

clone_size	v_call	cdr3_length	d_call	j_call	cdr3_aa	cdr3_nt
many	TRBV5-1	14	.	TRBJ1-6	CASSPLQGNSPLHF	TGCGCCAGCAGCCCACTTCAGGGGAATTCACCCCTCCACTTT
.	TRBV7-3	14	TRBD1	TRBJ2-3	CASSKQGYTDTQYF	TGTGCCAGCAGCAAACAGGGGTACACAGATACGCAGTATTTT
.	TRBV12-5	15	.	TRBJ2-6	CASAPSPSGANVLTF	TGTGCTAGTGCACCTTCACCCTCTGGGGCCAACGTCCTGACTTTC
.	TRBV4-2	14	.	TRBJ1-2	CASSQAGTHYGYTF	TGTGCCAGCAGCCAAGCAGGGACACACTATGGCTACACCTTC
.	TRBV28	14	.	TRBJ1-5	CASSLVRENQPQHF	TGTGCCAGCAGTTTGGTGAGGGAGAATCAGCCCCAGCATTTT
.	TRBV7-9	15	.	TRBJ1-1	CASSLGQGKNTEAFF	TGTGCCAGCAGCTTAGGCCAGGGGAAGAACACTGAAGCTTTCTTT
few	TRBV4-3	13	TRBD1	TRBJ1-2	CASSQETGTGNTF	TGCGCCAGCAGCCAAGAGACCGGGACAGGCAACACCTTC
once	TRBV6-1	15	TRBD1	TRBJ1-1	CASSQPQGARTEAFF	TGTGCCAGCAGTCAACCACAGGGGGCGCGAACTGAAGCTTTCTTT
few	TRBV7-2	13	.	TRBJ1-5	CASTASSNQPQHF	TGTGCCAGCACAGCTAGTAGTAATCAGCCCCAGCATTTT
.	TRBV18	16	TRBD2	TRBJ2-7	CASSPPGWREGGEQYF	TGTGCCAGCTCACCTCCCGGTTGGCGGGAGGGAGGCGAGCAGTACTTC
.	TRBV5-1	17	TRBD1	TRBJ1-1	CASSLAPGGSGNTEAFF	TGCGCCAGCAGCTTGGCGCCAGGGGGCAGCGGGAACACTGAAGCTTTCTTT
.	TRBV25-1	13	TRBD2	TRBJ2-1	CASGAGTYNEQFF	TGTGCCAGCGGAGCGGGGACCTACAATGAGCAGTTCTTC
few	TRBV6-2/TRBV6-3	14	TRBD2	TRBJ2-3	CASIPAGARGVQYF	TGTGCCAGCATTCCAGCGGGAGCTCGAGGGGTGCAGTATTTT
.	TRBV20-1	10	.	TRBJ2-1	CSARDTKPEF	TGCAGTGCCCGGGACACAAAACCCGAGTTC
.	TRBV6-5	14	TRBD1	TRBJ1-4	CASSYGATGGKLFF	TGTGCCAGCAGTTACGGCGCAACAGGGGGAAAACTGTTTTTT
.	TRBV7-2	14	.	TRBJ1-1	CASSLTMGSTEAFF	TGTGCCAGCAGCTTAACTATGGGGTCCACTGAAGCTTTCTTT
few	TRBV24-1	18	.	TRBJ2-1	CATSDTPGGAGNHNEQFF	TGTGCCACCAGTGATACCCCCGGGGGAGCGGGCAACCACAATGAGCAGTTCTTC
few	TRBV20-1	11	.	TRBJ2-1	CSAGWGYEQFF	TGCAGTGCTGGATGGGGGTATGAGCAGTTCTTC
.	TRBV27	17	TRBD2	TRBJ2-1	CASSFLGLAGGPGEQFF	TGTGCCAGCAGTTTCCTCGGGCTAGCGGGAGGGCCGGGTGAGCAGTTCTTC
.	TRBV29-1	15	.	TRBJ1-2	CSVDPSSYRVYGYTF	TGCAGCGTTGACCCTAGCTCATACAGGGTCTATGGCTACACCTTC
.	TRBV6-5	14	.	TRBJ2-3	CASSNREPTDTQYF	TGTGCCAGCAGTAACCGGGAGCCCACAGATACGCAGTATTTT
few	TRBV11-2	15	.	TRBJ2-1	CASSLAAGYYNEQFF	TGTGCCAGCAGCTTAGCGGCAGGGTATTACAATGAGCAGTTCTTC
.	TRBV29-1	14	.	TRBJ1-2	CSVGWGARSQGYTF	TGCAGCGTTGGTTGGGGGGCGCGTTCTCAAGGCTACACCTTC
few	TRBV29-1	17	TRBD2	TRBJ2-2	CSVEGHPTSGGAGELFF	TGCAGCGTTGAAGGACATCCGACTAGCGGGGGGGCCGGGGAGCTGTTTTTT
few	TRBV24-1	15	.	TRBJ2-2	CATSGRPWPTGELFF	TGTGCCACCTCAGGGAGGCCGTGGCCCACCGGGGAGCTGTTTTTT
.	TRBV10-3	13	.	TRBJ1-5	CAIRHTGEQPQHF	TGTGCCATCAGGCACACAGGCGAGCAGCCCCAGCATTTT
few	TRBV30	14	TRBD2	TRBJ2-1	CAWSVASGANEQFF	TGTGCCTGGAGTGTAGCTAGCGGGGCGAATGAGCAGTTCTTC
many	TRBV9	15	.	TRBJ1-3	CASSVGSASGNTIYF	TGTGCCAGCAGCGTAGGAAGCGCCTCTGGAAACACCATATATTTT
few	TRBV11-2	16	TRBD2	TRBJ2-7	CASSPRLAGGPIEQYF	TGTGCCAGCAGCCCACGACTAGCGGGAGGGCCCATCGAGCAGTACTTC
.	TRBV3-1	16	TRBD2	TRBJ2-5	CASSLRLAGSQETQYF	TGTGCCAGCAGCCTCCGACTAGCGGGAAGTCAAGAGACCCAGTACTTC
.	TRBV28	13	.	TRBJ2-7	CASSLSGGGEQYF	TGTGCCAGCAGTTTGTCAGGTGGCGGAGAGCAGTACTTC
.	TRBV24-1	15	.	TRBJ2-5	CATSDFTLGGETQYF	TGTGCCACCAGTGATTTTACCCTGGGGGGAGAGACCCAGTACTTC
many	TRBV5-1	13	.	TRBJ2-3	CASRYRDTDTQYF	TGCGCCAGCAGATACAGGGATACAGATACGCAGTATTTT
.	TRBV29-1	15	TRBD1	TRBJ1-1	CSVSTGATMNTEAFF	TGCAGCGTTTCTACAGGGGCCACTATGAACACTGAAGCTTTCTTT
few	TRBV7-2	13	.	TRBJ2-3	CASSRLTPDTQYF	TGTGCCAGCAGCAGGTTGACTCCAGATACGCAGTATTTT
.	TRBV20-1	16	.	TRBJ2-1	CSAREWGTSVGERQFF	TGCAGTGCTAGAGAATGGGGGACAAGTGTTGGGGAACGTCAGTTCTTC
few	TRBV7-8	13	.	TRBJ1-2	CASSLYAGVGYTF	TGTGCCAGCAGCTTATATGCAGGGGTAGGCTACACCTTC
few	TRBV11-2	16	TRBD2	TRBJ2-3	CASSLGAGGRTDTQYF	TGTGCCAGCAGCTTAGGGGCGGGGGGCCGCACAGATACGCAGTATTTT
.	TRBV24-1	13	TRBD1	TRBJ2-1	CATSDLGDSDLFF	TGTGCCACCAGTGATTTGGGGGACAGCGACTTGTTCTTC
once	TRBV7-9	16	TRBD2	TRBJ2-3	CASSLGGTSGTDTQYF	TGTGCCAGCAGCTTGGGCGGGACTAGCGGCACAGATACGCAGTATTTT
.	TRBV14	17	TRBD2	TRBJ2-1	CASSQDMTSGSFDEQFF	TGTGCCAGCAGCCAAGATATGACTAGCGGGAGTTTCGATGAGCAGTTCTTC
few	TRBV5-1	14	TRBD1	TRBJ2-5	CASSFGTDEETQYF	TGCGCCAGCAGCTTTGGGACAGATGAAGAGACCCAGTACTTC
few	TRBV2	13	.	TRBJ1-5	CASKLLTEQPQHF	TGTGCCAGCAAGCTGCTGACGGAACAGCCCCAGCATTTT
few	TRBV12-3/TRBV12-4	15	TRBD2	TRBJ2-5	CASSSIAGARETQYF	TGTGCCAGCAGTTCCATAGCGGGAGCTAGGGAGACCCAGTACTTC
many	TRBV12-3/TRBV12-4	13	.	TRBJ2-7	CASSLGEGYEQYF	TGTGCCAGCAGCCTAGGAGAGGGCTACGAGCAGTACTTC
.	TRBV6-5	16	TRBD1	TRBJ1-1	CASSYSLGQGGTEAFF	TGTGCCAGCAGTTACTCCCTCGGACAGGGAGGGACTGAAGCTTTCTTT
few	TRBV20-1	12	.	TRBJ2-1	CSASDQGNTGFF	TGCAGTGCTAGTGACCAGGGCAACACGGGGTTCTTC
many	TRBV5-1	16	.	TRBJ2-4	CASSLGAAPTKNIQYF	TGCGCCAGCAGCTTGGGGGCGGCTCCGACCAAAAACATTCAGTACTTC
few	TRBV7-2	15	TRBD1	TRBJ2-1	CASRFTGQGIGEQFF	TGTGCCAGCAGGTTCACGGGACAGGGGATCGGTGAGCAGTTCTTC
.	TRBV7-9	16	TRBD1	TRBJ1-1	CASSPDRGVMNTEAFF	TGTGCCAGCAGCCCCGACAGGGGGGTCATGAACACTGAAGCTTTCTTT
few	TRBV12-3/TRBV12-4	12	.	TRBJ1-4	CASSLLGEKLFF	TGTGCCAGCAGTCTACTAGGTGAAAAACTGTTTTTT